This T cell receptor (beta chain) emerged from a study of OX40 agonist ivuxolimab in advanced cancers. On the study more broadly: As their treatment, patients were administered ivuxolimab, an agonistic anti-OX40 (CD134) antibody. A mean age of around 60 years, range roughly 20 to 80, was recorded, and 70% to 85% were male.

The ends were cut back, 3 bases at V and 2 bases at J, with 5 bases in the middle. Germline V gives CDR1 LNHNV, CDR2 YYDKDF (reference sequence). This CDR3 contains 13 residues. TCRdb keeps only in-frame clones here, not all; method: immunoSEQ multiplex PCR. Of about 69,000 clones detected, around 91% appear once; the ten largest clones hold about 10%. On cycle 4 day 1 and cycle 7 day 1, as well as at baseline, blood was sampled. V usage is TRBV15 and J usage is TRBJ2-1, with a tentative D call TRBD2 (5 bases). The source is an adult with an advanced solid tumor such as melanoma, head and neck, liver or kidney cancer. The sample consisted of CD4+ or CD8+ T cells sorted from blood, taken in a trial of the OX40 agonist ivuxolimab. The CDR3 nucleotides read TGTGCCACCAGCAGGGAGGCCTACAATGAGCAGTTCTTC. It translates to CATSREAYNEQFF.